This is a list of T cell receptor beta chains from one sample in a study of blood T cell repertoires in COVID-19. The table came from immunoSEQ multiplex PCR; TCRdb's copy has only in-frame clones and leaves some out. The profile shows a few hundred thousand clones, 80% to 90% of them singletons. The sample comprised PBMCs or T cells enriched from blood (not recorded which). These receptors all stem from a man younger than 45 who had recovered from COVID-19. The CDR3 runs from the conserved cysteine through the conserved F or W. The D gene is left open where the match is weak. Some rows have no size entry. The others give once, few or many, or a class for an expanded clone.

TRBJ1-1 | TRBV13 | NA | NA | CASSEHRAMNTEAFF | TGTGCCAGCAGCGAGCACAGGGCGATGAACACTGAAGCTTTCTTT
TRBJ1-6 | TRBV6-6 | NA | NA | CASSYSPVGRQTPLHF | TGTGCCAGCAGTTACTCTCCAGTGGGCCGTCAAACACCCCTCCACTTT
TRBJ2-1 | TRBV11-3 | NA | once | CASSLGSKWRGRNNEQFF | TGTGCCAGCAGCTTAGGGTCAAAGTGGCGGGGGCGAAACAATGAGCAGTTCTTC
TRBJ2-7 | TRBV6-1 | TRBD1 | NA | CASSEVGGKNEQYF | TGTGCCAGCAGTGAGGTAGGGGGCAAAAACGAGCAGTACTTC
TRBJ1-2 | TRBV5-4 | TRBD1 | NA | CASSLIGQGLSDYGYTF | TGTGCCAGCAGCTTGATTGGACAGGGCTTATCCGACTATGGCTACACCTTC
TRBJ2-7 | TRBV5-5 | TRBD2 | NA | CASREGTSGGYEQYF | TGTGCCAGCAGGGAGGGGACTAGCGGGGGCTACGAGCAGTACTTC
TRBJ2-2 | TRBV5-8 | NA | NA | CASSLSRLTNTGELFF | TGTGCCAGCAGCTTGTCGCGACTGACGAACACCGGGGAGCTGTTTTTT
TRBJ2-7 | TRBV5-6 | TRBD2 | NA | CASSLVGGSTYEQYF | TGTGCCAGCAGCTTGGTGGGGGGGTCCACCTACGAGCAGTACTTC
TRBJ2-7 | TRBV12-3/TRBV12-4 | TRBD2 | many | CASSLAGSSEQYF | TGTGCCAGCAGCCTAGCGGGGTCAAGCGAGCAGTACTTC
TRBJ2-1 | TRBV2 | TRBD2 | NA | CASHLLAGRGNEQFF | TGTGCCAGCCACCTTCTAGCGGGCCGGGGGAATGAGCAGTTCTTC
TRBJ2-1 | TRBV19 | TRBD2 | NA | CASTMGGVNEQFF | TGTGCCAGTACCATGGGGGGGGTGAATGAGCAGTTCTTC
TRBJ1-2 | TRBV7-9 | NA | NA | CASSSLRGGYTF | TGTGCCAGCAGCTCTCTAAGGGGTGGCTACACCTTC
TRBJ1-2 | TRBV3-1/TRBV3-2 | NA | NA | CASSQSPSGYTF | TGTGCCAGCAGCCAGAGTCCAAGCGGCTACACCTTC
TRBJ1-5 | TRBV7-9 | NA | NA | CASSLQGNQPQHF | TGTGCCAGCAGCTTACAGGGAAATCAGCCCCAGCATTTT
TRBJ1-1 | TRBV5-1 | TRBD1 | NA | CASGGQAGTEAFF | TGCGCCAGCGGTGGACAGGCTGGAACTGAAGCTTTCTTT
TRBJ1-2 | TRBV3-1/TRBV3-2 | NA | few | CASSQQGKYGYTF | TGTGCCAGCAGCCAACAGGGGAAATATGGCTACACCTTC
TRBJ1-1 | TRBV11-2 | NA | NA | CASSNRGTEAFF | TGTGCCAGCAGTAACCGGGGCACTGAAGCTTTCTTT
TRBJ2-1 | TRBV28 | TRBD2 | once | CARTNRTSGDHRGNNEQFF | TGTGCCAGGACGAATAGGACTAGCGGGGACCATCGAGGAAACAATGAACAGTTCTTC
TRBJ1-4 | TRBV5-1 | NA | once | CASSLDPGEKLFF | TGCGCCAGCAGCTTGGACCCAGGTGAAAAACTGTTTTTT